These 6 T cell receptor beta chains originate from one sample sequenced in a study of CXCR3-negative and CXCR3-positive naive CD8 T cells. The study made its TRB cDNA libraries by 5' RACE, adding UMI labels. TCRdb re-analyzed the 5' RACE reads; it lists each CDR3 protein once, without DNA. Listed are about 89,000 distinct CDR3 sequences; around 0.51% falls within the top ten. These receptors' antigens are unknown. Overall study results and limits: More hydrophobic TRB CDR3s occurred in CXCR3-positive than in CXCR3-negative naive cells.

Sequencing input: naive CXCR3+ CD8+ T cells from blood. Subset here: CD45RO-CCR7+CD27+CD95- naive CD8+ T cells expressing CXCR3 (TNR3+). The receptors derive from a human donor in good health. Some clones in this sample may be carry-over from other donors' samples.

This chain uses TRBV4-1 with TRBJ1-1; there is no DNA to check the TCRdb D call of TRBD1. The CDR3 loop spans 15 amino acids. Looked up from germline, CDR1 is MGHRA and CDR2 is YSYEKL. The CDR3 reads CASSQEGGVNTEAFF.

The rearrangement uses TRBV5-1 and TRBJ1-5. This CDR3 is built from 15 residues. CDR1 is SGHRS, CDR2 YFSETQ, per germline. CDR3 sequence: CASSLGLGSNQPQHF.

This chain uses TRBV10-3 with TRBJ2-4. Germline CDR1 ENHRY, CDR2 SYGVKD. CDR3 length equals 16 residues. CDR3 protein: CAISESNPTGKNIQYF.

The genes are TRBV7-9 and TRBJ2-1; TCRdb indicates TRBD1, and absent DNA this call remains unverified. In germline, CDR1 is SEHNR, CDR2 FQNEAQ (reference sequence). There are 14 residues in the CDR3. The chain's CDR3 is CASNLQGAYNEQFF.

The CDR3 spells CASSEGASDRYEQYF. This chain links TRBV10-1 with TRBJ2-7; TCRdb outputs TRBD1, but without DNA this stays unchecked. The CDR3 covers 15 residues. Germline V lookup: CDR1 WNHNN, CDR2 SYGVQD (reference sequence).

This chain uses TRBV5-1 with TRBJ2-1. Germline values: CDR1 SGHRS, CDR2 YFSETQ. The CDR3 contains 14 residues. The CDR3 here is CASSLDKGSNEQFF.